The rows below give T cell receptor beta chains drawn from one sample of a study of blood T cell repertoires in COVID-19. Clones were sequenced by immunoSEQ multiplex PCR, and TCRdb holds only the in-frame ones, with some missing. The sample has approximately 74,000 clones; 80% to 95% are singletons. The specimen was peripheral blood. Receptors were obtained from a woman aged 55-70 years with active COVID-19. Both conserved end residues are part of each CDR3. The D gene is left open where the match is weak. Size values are once, few and many counts, or a class for expanded clones, and some rows have none.

d_gene,abundance,j_gene,len,v_gene,CDR3nt,CDR3aa
TRBD1,.,TRBJ1-6,15,TRBV9,TGTGCCAGCAGCACCGAGACGAGACAGGGTTCACCCCTCCACTTT,CASSTETRQGSPLHF
.,.,TRBJ2-7,14,TRBV27,TGTGCCAGCAGGGGTGGAGACTTAGACTACGAGCAGTACTTC,CASRGGDLDYEQYF
TRBD2,.,TRBJ2-1,16,TRBV6-2/TRBV6-3,TGTGCCAGCAGTTACATGCGGACTAGCGTTTACAATGAGCAGTTCTTC,CASSYMRTSVYNEQFF
.,.,TRBJ2-5,14,TRBV2,TGTGCCAGCAGTGGGAGTAGCAGGGTTGAGACCCAGTACTTC,CASSGSSRVETQYF
TRBD1,.,TRBJ1-2,13,TRBV5-1,TGCGCCAGCCGGGACAGGGGAGGAATCGGCTACACCTTC,CASRDRGGIGYTF
.,.,TRBJ2-5,14,TRBV5-1,TGCGCCAGCAGCTTGACAGGGTCTCAAGAGACCCAGTACTTC,CASSLTGSQETQYF
TRBD1,.,TRBJ1-5,13,TRBV28,TGTGCCAGTAGGGACAGCCGAAATCAGCCCCAGCATTTT,CASRDSRNQPQHF
TRBD2,.,TRBJ2-1,15,TRBV6-5,TGTGCCAGCAGCTTCGGGACTAGCGGGAAGTATGAGCAGTTCTTC,CASSFGTSGKYEQFF
.,.,TRBJ2-7,11,TRBV12-3/TRBV12-4,TGTGCCAGCAGTTTTAGTGGCGAGCAGTACTTC,CASSFSGEQYF
.,once,TRBJ2-7,15,TRBV5-5,TGTGCCAGCAGCCCCCGGAGGGATCTGGCCTACGAGCAGTACTTC,CASSPRRDLAYEQYF
TRBD2,.,TRBJ2-5,16,TRBV7-2,TGTGCCAGCAGCCGCCTAGCGGGAGGTGGTTGGGAGACCCAGTACTTC,CASSRLAGGGWETQYF
.,.,TRBJ2-7,15,TRBV19,TGTGCCAGTAGTAGAGAGGGACTTGGGAGCTACGAGCAGTACTTC,CASSREGLGSYEQYF
.,.,TRBJ1-5,14,TRBV7-5,TGTGCCAGAAGCCACCACCCGGCGACTAAGCCCCAGCATTTT,CARSHHPATKPQHF
.,.,TRBJ2-6,17,TRBV5-1,TGCGCCAGCCGGCCCCCGGGCAGGGTCTCTGGGGCCAACGTCCTGACTTTC,CASRPPGRVSGANVLTF
TRBD2,.,TRBJ2-1,18,TRBV7-9,TGTGCCAGCAGCTTAGCATTGTCTAGCGGGAGTAGGTACAATGAGCAGTTCTTC,CASSLALSSGSRYNEQFF
TRBD2,once,TRBJ2-7,14,TRBV18,TGTGCCAGCTCAGGGACTAGCGAATCCTACGAGCAGTACTTC,CASSGTSESYEQYF
TRBD2,.,TRBJ2-1,15,TRBV11-1,TGTGCCAGCAGCTTGAGCGGGAGGGGAAACAATGAGCAGTTCTTC,CASSLSGRGNNEQFF
TRBD1,.,TRBJ2-1,16,TRBV11-2,TGTGCCAGCAGCTTAGCAACCGGGACAGGGGTCAATGAGCAGTTCTTC,CASSLATGTGVNEQFF
TRBD1,.,TRBJ2-1,16,TRBV5-4,TGTGCCAGCAGCTTGCCCGGGACAGGACCTAACAATGAGCAGTTCTTC,CASSLPGTGPNNEQFF
.,.,TRBJ2-7,15,TRBV25-1,TGTGCCAGCAGTGATCCCCACGGGGTTGCCTACGAGCAGTACTTC,CASSDPHGVAYEQYF
.,.,TRBJ2-3,16,TRBV3-1/TRBV3-2,TGTGCCAGCAGCCAAGGGGAGGCCGGGTATACAGATACGCAGTATTTT,CASSQGEAGYTDTQYF
.,once,TRBJ2-2,15,TRBV9,TGTGCCAGCAGCGGGCCCGACTTCTACACCGGGGAGCTGTTTTTT,CASSGPDFYTGELFF
TRBD2,.,TRBJ2-1,15,TRBV30,TGTGCCTGGAGTGTAAGACTAGCGACCTACAATGAGCAGTTCTTC,CAWSVRLATYNEQFF
.,.,TRBJ1-4,15,TRBV28,TGTGCCAGCAGTCCCCCAGGGCCAATAGGGGAAAAACTGTTTTTT,CASSPPGPIGEKLFF
.,.,TRBJ1-4,15,TRBV11-2,TGTGCCAGCAGCTTAATGACGGGGTCGGGTGAAAAACTGTTTTTT,CASSLMTGSGEKLFF
.,once,TRBJ2-1,16,TRBV25-1,TGTGCCAGCAACTCGGCGGCGTTGAGCTCCTACAATGAGCAGTTCTTC,CASNSAALSSYNEQFF
.,.,TRBJ1-1,13,TRBV6-5,TGTGCCAGCATTCTTTTAGGGGACACTGAAGCTTTCTTT,CASILLGDTEAFF
TRBD2,.,TRBJ2-3,16,TRBV2,TGTGCCAGCAGTGAAGCGCGACTAGCGGGAGGGGATACGCAGTATTTT,CASSEARLAGGDTQYF
.,.,TRBJ2-5,15,TRBV10-3,TGTGCCATCAGTGAGTCTTCCAGGCTACAAGAGACCCAGTACTTC,CAISESSRLQETQYF
.,.,TRBJ1-2,17,TRBV5-1,TGCGCCAGCAGTTCCCTCCATGTGGACAATCGAAACTATGGCTACACCTTC,CASSSLHVDNRNYGYTF
.,.,TRBJ2-7,15,TRBV6-5,TGTGCCAGCAGGGTCTCGCGACAGGCCATTTTCGAGCAGTACTTC,CASRVSRQAIFEQYF
TRBD2,.,TRBJ2-6,18,TRBV2,TGTGCCAGCAGAGGCGGGGCGGGAGGTTCATCTGGGGCCAACGTCCTGACTTTC,CASRGGAGGSSGANVLTF
.,.,TRBJ1-4,12,TRBV10-2,TGCGCCAGCAGTGACGGTAATGAAAAACTGTTTTTT,CASSDGNEKLFF
.,.,TRBJ2-2,13,TRBV18,TGTGCCAGCTCACCCCAGGGTCCCGGGGAGCTGTTTTTT,CASSPQGPGELFF
.,.,TRBJ2-1,15,TRBV3-1/TRBV3-2,TGTGCCAGCAGCCAGGGTGGGGGGACTTCCAATGAGCAGTTCTTC,CASSQGGGTSNEQFF
TRBD1,.,TRBJ2-5,17,TRBV28,TGTGCCAGCAGCCCCAGGGACAGGGAACTATACCAAGAGACCCAGTACTTC,CASSPRDRELYQETQYF
.,.,TRBJ2-1,14,TRBV5-1,TGCGCCAGCAGCCTACGTCAGGAAAGCGGTGAGCAGTTCTTC,CASSLRQESGEQFF
.,.,TRBJ2-2,15,TRBV5-1,TGCGCCAGCAGCTTGGCGGGAACGGACACCGGGGAGCTGTTTTTT,CASSLAGTDTGELFF
TRBD2,.,TRBJ2-1,16,TRBV6-5,TGTGCCAGCAGTTACTTTCTAGCGGGAGGGCCGGGTGAGCAGTTCTTC,CASSYFLAGGPGEQFF
TRBD1,.,TRBJ2-7,15,TRBV13,TGTGCCAGCAGCTTCCGGGACAGGGGACCTCACGAGCAGTACTTC,CASSFRDRGPHEQYF
TRBD2,.,TRBJ2-1,13,TRBV5-1,TGCGCCAGCCAGGGGACTAGGTACAATGAGCAGTTCTTC,CASQGTRYNEQFF
TRBD1,.,TRBJ1-3,16,TRBV5-6,TGTGCCAGCAGCTTGAAAGGACAGGGCTTGACAAACACCATATATTTT,CASSLKGQGLTNTIYF
.,.,TRBJ1-5,16,TRBV4-1,TGCGCCAGCAGCCGACAGGCGTTCGGGAGCAATCAGCCCCAGCATTTT,CASSRQAFGSNQPQHF
.,.,TRBJ2-7,14,TRBV19,TGTGCCAGTAGTATAGGGGTGCAGGTCTACGAGCAGTACTTC,CASSIGVQVYEQYF
.,.,TRBJ2-3,15,TRBV2,TGTGCCAGCAGTGGGCCGGGGTTCAGCACAGATACGCAGTATTTT,CASSGPGFSTDTQYF
.,once,TRBJ1-2,15,TRBV3-1/TRBV3-2,TGTGCCAGCAGCCAAGATGTCTGGGACAAAAATGGCTACACCTTC,CASSQDVWDKNGYTF
TRBD1,.,TRBJ2-7,14,TRBV3-1/TRBV3-2,TGTGCCAGCAGCTTGCAGGGGGACATCCACGAGCAGTACTTC,CASSLQGDIHEQYF
.,.,TRBJ1-2,14,TRBV28,TGTGCCAGCAGTTTGATGGGCAGGGGAAATGGCTACACCTTC,CASSLMGRGNGYTF
.,.,TRBJ2-4,14,TRBV28,TGTGCCAGCAGTCCACAGAGATACAAAAACATTCAGTACTTC,CASSPQRYKNIQYF
.,once,TRBJ2-1,15,TRBV7-8,TGTGCCAGCGGATTAGCGTCCGGTTCCTACAATGAGCAGTTCTTC,CASGLASGSYNEQFF
.,.,TRBJ2-4,13,TRBV19,TGTGCCAGTAGTACAGGGAAGGATGACATTCAGTACTTC,CASSTGKDDIQYF
.,.,TRBJ1-5,18,TRBV15,TGTGCCACCAGCAGAGATACATCGCGGCAGTCCTACAATCAGCCCCAGCATTTT,CATSRDTSRQSYNQPQHF
TRBD1,once,TRBJ1-3,15,TRBV19,TGTGCCTCTGGGACAGGGACGAGCTCTGGAAACACCATATATTTT,CASGTGTSSGNTIYF
.,.,TRBJ2-5,12,TRBV29-1,TGCAGCGTCGCCCACGGCCAAGAGACCCAGTACTTC,CSVAHGQETQYF